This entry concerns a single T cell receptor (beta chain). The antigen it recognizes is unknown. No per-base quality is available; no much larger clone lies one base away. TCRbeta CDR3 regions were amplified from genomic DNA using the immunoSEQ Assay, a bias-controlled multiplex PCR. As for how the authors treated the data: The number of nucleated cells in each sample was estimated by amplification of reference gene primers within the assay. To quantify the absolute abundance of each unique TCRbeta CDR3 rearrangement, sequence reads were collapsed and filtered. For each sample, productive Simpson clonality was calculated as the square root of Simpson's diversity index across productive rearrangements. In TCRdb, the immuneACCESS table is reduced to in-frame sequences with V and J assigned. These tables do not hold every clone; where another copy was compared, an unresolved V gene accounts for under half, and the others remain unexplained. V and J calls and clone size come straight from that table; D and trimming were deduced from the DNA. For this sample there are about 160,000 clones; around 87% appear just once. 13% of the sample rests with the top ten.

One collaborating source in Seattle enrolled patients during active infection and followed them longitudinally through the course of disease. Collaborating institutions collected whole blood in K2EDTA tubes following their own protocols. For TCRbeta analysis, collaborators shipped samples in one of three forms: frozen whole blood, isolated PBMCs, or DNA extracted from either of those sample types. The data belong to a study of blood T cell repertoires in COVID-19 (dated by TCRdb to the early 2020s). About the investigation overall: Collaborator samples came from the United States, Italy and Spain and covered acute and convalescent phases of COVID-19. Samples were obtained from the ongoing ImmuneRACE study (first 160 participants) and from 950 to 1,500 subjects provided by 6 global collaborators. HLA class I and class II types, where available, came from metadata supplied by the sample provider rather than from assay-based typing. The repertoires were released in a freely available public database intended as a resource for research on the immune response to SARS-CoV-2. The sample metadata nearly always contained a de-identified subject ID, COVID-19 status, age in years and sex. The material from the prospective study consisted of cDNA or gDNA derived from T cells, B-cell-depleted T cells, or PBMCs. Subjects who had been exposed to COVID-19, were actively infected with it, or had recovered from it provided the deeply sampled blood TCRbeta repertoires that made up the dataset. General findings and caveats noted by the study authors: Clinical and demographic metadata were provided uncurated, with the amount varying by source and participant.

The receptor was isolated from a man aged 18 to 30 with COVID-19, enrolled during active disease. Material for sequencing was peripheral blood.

The bases read TGCGCCAGCAGCTTCGGACAGGGCACTGAAGCTTTCTTT. Translated, this is CASSFGQGTEAFF. The rearranged segments are TRBV5-1 and TRBJ1-1, and 8 junction bases match TRBD1. The germline V and J ends show losses of 2 bases and 4 bases respectively, and no gene match explains 1 base of the junction. Reading from cysteine to phenylalanine, the CDR3 counts 13 amino acids. The entry retains the CDR3 DNA only, 39 bases that are in frame from base 1. From the germline V gene, CDR1 is SGHRS and CDR2 is YFSETQ.